What follows are 18 T cell receptor beta chains derived from one specimen sequenced in a study of blood T cell repertoires in COVID-19. Produced via immunoSEQ multiplex PCR; TCRdb's table is partial and in-frame only. The sample yields approximately 270,000 clones, around nine tenths seen once. What was sequenced was peripheral blood. All receptors come from a man aged 40-49 years with active or convalescent COVID-19.

The chain combines TRBV30 with TRBJ1-2; 10 bases fit TRBD1. Germline lookup yields CDR1 GTSNPN and CDR2 SVGIG (reference sequence). The CDR3 is made up of 15 amino acids. The trim removed 5 bases at V and 4 bases at J, leaving 10 bases unmatched. The CDR3 region is CAWGGEGQGIYGYTF. CDR3 coding DNA: TGTGCCTGGGGCGGTGAGGGACAGGGGATCTATGGCTACACCTTC.

This chain connects TRBV19 to TRBJ2-5, with TRBD1 identical over 8 bases. The CDR3 extends over 14 amino acids. V lost 6 bases to trimming and J lost 5 bases; unmatched junction nucleotides: 8. The germline CDR1 and CDR2 sequences are LNHDA and SQIVND (reference sequence). CDR3 region: CASRRQGRGETQYF. As DNA, the CDR3 is TGTGCCAGTAGACGACAGGGGAGAGGTGAGACCCAGTACTTC.

The V gene is TRBV9, the J gene TRBJ1-2; D is uncertain. CDR1 is SGDLS, CDR2 YYNGEE, per germline. The CDR3 is 16 amino acids. The germline V and J ends were trimmed by 4 bases and 6 bases, with 22 bases remaining between them. The CDR3 DNA is TGTGCCAGCAGCACTCCAGCGGGGTATCATCGGGATGGCTACACCTTC. It codes for CASSTPAGYHRDGYTF.

This clone was observed a single time. The rearrangement uses TRBV10-1 and TRBJ2-7; possibly TRBD2 for D (6 bases). Germline-derived CDR1 and CDR2 are WNHNN and SYGVQD (reference sequence). The CDR3 is 14 amino acids. Trimming stripped 0 bases from V and 5 bases from J, with 11 bases between. Written as DNA, the CDR3 is TGCGCCAGCAGTGAGTCCGGGGGAGGCCACGAGCAGTACTTC. Translation gives CASSESGGGHEQYF.

The rearrangement links TRBV28 to TRBJ2-5; 10 bases are shared with TRBD1. This CDR3 is built from 14 residues. CDR1 is MDHEN, CDR2 SYDVKM, per germline. V shed 7 bases, J shed 5 bases, and the junction held 7 bases outside the gene matches. The CDR3 coding sequence is TGTGCCAGCAAGCCGACAGGGGGCTGGGAGACCCAGTACTTC. Protein product: CASKPTGGWETQYF.

This clone was observed once. The V call is TRBV6-6, the J call TRBJ1-1, with D unresolved. This CDR3 spans 15 amino acids. Germline values: CDR1 MNHNY, CDR2 SVGAGI (reference sequence). The ends were cut back, 6 bases at V and 3 bases at J, with 17 bases in the middle. The CDR3 region is CASRRAGTSYTEAFF. The CDR3, as DNA: TGTGCCAGCAGGAGGGCAGGCACCTCCTACACTGAAGCTTTCTTT.

This chain links TRBV30 with TRBJ2-2, with D possibly TRBD2 on 5 matching bases. The germline V and J ends were trimmed by 2 bases and 6 bases, with 13 bases remaining between them. The CDR3 loop spans 14 amino acids. Germline CDR1 reads GTSNPN; CDR2 reads SVGIG (reference sequence). The CDR3 sequence: CAWSQGGGAGELFF. CDR3 in DNA: TGTGCCTGGAGTCAAGGTGGAGGTGCCGGGGAGCTGTTTTTT.

Only one count was recorded for this clone. The chain carries TRBV2 and TRBJ1-2; 7 nucleotides align to TRBD1. Germline V gene data show CDR1 as SNHLY and CDR2 as FYNNEI. V was pared by 3 bases and J by 5 bases, with 9 bases of the junction left unmatched. The CDR3 extends over 15 amino acids. Here the CDR3 DNA reads TGTGCCAGCAGTGATCGTGGGTCCAGGGGGTATGGCTACACCTTC. It translates to CASSDRGSRGYGYTF.

This chain joins TRBV6-6 and TRBJ1-2, with D tentatively TRBD1 (5 bases). There are 16 residues in the CDR3. Trimming removed 2 bases from V and 1 base from J, with 14 bases in between. Germline-derived CDR1 and CDR2 are MNHNY and SVGAGI (reference sequence). In DNA form, the CDR3 reads TGTGCCAGCAGTTACCGCGGGGACGCCCGTAACTATGGCTACACCTTC. It translates to CASSYRGDARNYGYTF.

The genes are TRBV5-1 and TRBJ1-4, with 7 bases matching TRBD1. The CDR3 is 14 residues long. Per germline, CDR1 SGHRS and CDR2 YFSETQ. The trim removed 7 bases at V and 5 bases at J, leaving 8 bases unmatched. CDR3 sequence: CASREGGVNEKLFF. The DNA for the CDR3 is TGCGCCAGCCGCGAAGGGGGCGTCAATGAAAAACTGTTTTTT. Based on the CDR3 plus reference TRBV5-1 and TRBJ1-4, the full variable domain is KAGVTQTPRYLIKTRGQQVTLSCSPISGHRSVSWYQQTPGQGLQFLFEYFSETQRNKGNFPGRFSGRQFSNSRSEMNVSTLELGDSALYLCASREGGVNEKLFFGSGTQLSVL.

V is TRBV2 and J is TRBJ1-1; possibly TRBD1 for D (5 bases). The germline V and J ends were trimmed by 7 bases and 10 bases, with 16 bases remaining between them. Looked up from germline, CDR1 is SNHLY and CDR2 is FYNNEI. CDR3 length: 12 amino acids. The CDR3 here is CASIDGGEVAFF. The CDR3 coding sequence is TGTGCCAGCATCGACGGGGGAGAAGTAGCTTTCTTT. Looking up the rest from reference TRBV2 and TRBJ1-1 gives the full variable domain: EPEVTQTPSHQVTQMGQEVILRCVPISNHLYFYWYRQILGQKVEFLVSFYNNEISEKSEIFDDQFSVERPDGSNFTLKIRSTKLEDSAMYFCASIDGGEVAFFGQGTRLTVV.

V gene TRBV29-1 combines with J gene TRBJ2-7, with D unresolved. The CDR3 has 12 amino acids. CDR1 SQVTM and CDR2 ANQGSEA come from the germline V gene. V lost 4 bases and J 4 bases, leaving 11 bases between the germline ends. The CDR3 DNA is TGCAGCGTTGGTCCGGCCGGGTACGAGCAGTACTTC. Its translation: CSVGPAGYEQYF.

In this sample, this clone turned up once. The rearrangement joins TRBV6-2 or TRBV6-3 to TRBJ2-7; tentative D call: TRBD1 (6 bases). CDR1 and CDR2 from the germline V gene are MNHEY and SVGEGT. CDR3 size: 15 residues. V was pared by 6 bases and J by 3 bases, with 18 bases between. In DNA, the CDR3 is TGTGCCAGCAGGCCTACAGGGAATCCCCTCTACGAGCAGTACTTC. Its protein product is CASRPTGNPLYEQYF.

The V and J genes are TRBV6-5 and TRBJ1-5; D ambiguous. This CDR3 contains 11 residues. Trimming left V 6 bases short and J 5 bases short, with 5 bases between. Looked up from germline, CDR1 is MNHEY and CDR2 is SVGAGI. This CDR3 is CASSADQPQHF. CDR3 DNA sequence: TGTGCCAGCAGCGCAGATCAGCCCCAGCATTTT.

This chain connects TRBV6-1 to TRBJ1-5, with D maybe TRBD1 (6 bases). The length of the CDR3 is 13 residues. CDR1 is MNHNS, CDR2 SASEGT, per germline. The V and J ends lost 2 bases and 7 bases respectively, with 9 bases between them. The CDR3 protein is CASSEKGGQPQHF. In DNA, the CDR3 is TGTGCCAGCAGTGAAAAAGGGGGACAGCCCCAGCATTTT.

In this sample, this clone turned up a few times. The chain carries TRBV7-3 and TRBJ2-1; TRBD2 matches at 8 bases. Trimming took 5 bases from V and 5 from J; bases not matched to a gene: 5. Looked up from germline, CDR1 is SGHTA and CDR2 is FQGTGA. This CDR3 is built from 14 residues. The CDR3 sequence: CASSPGGWNNEQFF. The DNA of the CDR3 is TGTGCCAGCAGCCCGGGGGGGTGGAACAATGAGCAGTTCTTC.

V and J are TRBV11-2 and TRBJ2-2; 7 bases are a match to TRBD1. Per the germline V gene, CDR1 is SGHAT and CDR2 is FQNNGV. The CDR3 runs 14 residues. Trimming removed 4 bases from V and 1 base from J; junction bases left unmatched: 0. CDR3: CASSWTGNTGELFF. DNA of the CDR3: TGTGCCAGCAGCTGGACAGGGAACACCGGGGAGCTGTTTTTT.

The rearrangement joins TRBV11-2 to TRBJ2-1, with D perhaps matching TRBD2 (5 bases). This CDR3 spans 16 amino acids. CDR1 and CDR2 (germline): SGHAT, FQNNGV. V lost 2 bases, J lost 0 bases, and 11 bases lay in between. CDR3 nucleotides: TGTGCCAGCAGCTTATTGGGTGGAGGCTCCTACAATGAGCAGTTCTTC. The encoded protein is CASSLLGGGSYNEQFF.